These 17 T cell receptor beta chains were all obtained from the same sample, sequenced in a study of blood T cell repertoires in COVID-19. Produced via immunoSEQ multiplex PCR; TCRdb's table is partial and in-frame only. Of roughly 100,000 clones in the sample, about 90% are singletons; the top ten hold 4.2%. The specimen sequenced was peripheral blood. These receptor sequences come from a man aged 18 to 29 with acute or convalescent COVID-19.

The CDR3 DNA reads TGTGCCAGCAGCAAAGCGGGGGGGGACACCTATAATGAAAAACTGTTTTTT. This gives the protein CASSKAGGDTYNEKLFF. This chain uses TRBV21-1 with TRBJ1-4. TRBV21-1 is a recognized pseudogene. The CDR3 loop spans 17 amino acids.

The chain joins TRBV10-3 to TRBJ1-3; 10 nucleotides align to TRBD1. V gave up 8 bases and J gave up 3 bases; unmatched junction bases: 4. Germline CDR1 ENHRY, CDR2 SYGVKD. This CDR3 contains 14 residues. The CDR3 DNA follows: TGTGCCATCGGAGACAGGGGGCTTGGAAACACCATATATTTT. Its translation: CAIGDRGLGNTIYF.

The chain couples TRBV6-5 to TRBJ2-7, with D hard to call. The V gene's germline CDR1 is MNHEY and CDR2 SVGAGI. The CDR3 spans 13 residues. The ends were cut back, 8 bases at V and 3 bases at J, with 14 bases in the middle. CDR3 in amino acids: CASADQVRYEQYF. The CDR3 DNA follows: TGTGCCAGCGCTGACCAGGTCCGCTACGAGCAGTACTTC.

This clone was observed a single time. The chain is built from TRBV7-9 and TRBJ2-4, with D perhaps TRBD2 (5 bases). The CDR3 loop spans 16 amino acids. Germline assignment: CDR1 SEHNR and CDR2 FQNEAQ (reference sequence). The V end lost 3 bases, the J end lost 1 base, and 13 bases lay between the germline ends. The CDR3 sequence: CASSFQEEVAKNIQYF. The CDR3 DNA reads TGTGCCAGCAGCTTTCAGGAGGAGGTGGCCAAAAACATTCAGTACTTC.

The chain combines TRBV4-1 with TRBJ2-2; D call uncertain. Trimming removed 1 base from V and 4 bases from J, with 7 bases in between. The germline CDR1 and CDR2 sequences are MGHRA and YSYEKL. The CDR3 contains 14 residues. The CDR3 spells CASSQGEFTGELFF. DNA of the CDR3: TGCGCCAGCAGCCAAGGCGAGTTCACCGGGGAGCTGTTTTTT.

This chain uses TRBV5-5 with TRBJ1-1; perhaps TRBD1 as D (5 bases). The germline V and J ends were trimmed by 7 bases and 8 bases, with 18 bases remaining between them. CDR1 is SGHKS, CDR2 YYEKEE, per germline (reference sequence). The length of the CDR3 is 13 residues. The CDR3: CASGRGDRTEAFF. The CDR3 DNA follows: TGTGCCAGCGGCCGGGGGGACCGAACCGAAGCTTTCTTT.

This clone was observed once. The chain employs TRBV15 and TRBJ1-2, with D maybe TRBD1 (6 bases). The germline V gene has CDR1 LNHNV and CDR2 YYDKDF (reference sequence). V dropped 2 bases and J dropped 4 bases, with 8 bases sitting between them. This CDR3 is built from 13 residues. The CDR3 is CATSRPTGYGYTF. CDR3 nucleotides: TGTGCCACCAGCAGACCGACAGGCTATGGCTACACCTTC.

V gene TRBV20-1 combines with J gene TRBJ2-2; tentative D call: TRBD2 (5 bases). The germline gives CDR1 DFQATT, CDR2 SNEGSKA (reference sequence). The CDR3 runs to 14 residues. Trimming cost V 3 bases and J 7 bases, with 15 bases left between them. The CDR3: CSASRGQADGELFF. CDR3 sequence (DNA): TGCAGTGCTAGTCGAGGGCAGGCCGACGGGGAGCTGTTTTTT.

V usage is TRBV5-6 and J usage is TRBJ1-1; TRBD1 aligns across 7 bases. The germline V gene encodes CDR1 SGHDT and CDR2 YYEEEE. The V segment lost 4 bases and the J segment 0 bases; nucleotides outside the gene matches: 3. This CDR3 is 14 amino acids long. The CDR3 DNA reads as TGTGCCAGCAGCCGACAGGGATTGAACACTGAAGCTTTCTTT. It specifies CASSRQGLNTEAFF.

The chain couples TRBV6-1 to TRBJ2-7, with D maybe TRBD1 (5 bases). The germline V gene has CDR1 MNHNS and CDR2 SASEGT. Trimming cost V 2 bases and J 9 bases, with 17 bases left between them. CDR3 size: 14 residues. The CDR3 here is CASSERTRGTMQYF. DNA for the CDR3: TGTGCCAGCAGTGAAAGGACAAGGGGTACGATGCAGTACTTC.

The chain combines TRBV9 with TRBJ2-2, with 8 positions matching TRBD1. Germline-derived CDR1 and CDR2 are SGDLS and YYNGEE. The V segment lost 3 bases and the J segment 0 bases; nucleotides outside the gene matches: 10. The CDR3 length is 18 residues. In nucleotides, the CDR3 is TGTGCCAGCAGCGCCACAACCGTCAGGGGGCCGAACACCGGGGAGCTGTTTTTT. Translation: CASSATTVRGPNTGELFF.

The DNA of the CDR3 is TGTGCCAGCAGCTCGCTCGTCCACCGGGGCTACACCTTC. Translating gives CASSSLVHRGYTF. The chain joins TRBV11-3 to TRBJ1-2; D not certain. V was clipped by 4 bases and J by 8 bases, with 14 bases between them. Germline values: CDR1 SGHNT, CDR2 YENEEA. The CDR3 runs 13 residues.

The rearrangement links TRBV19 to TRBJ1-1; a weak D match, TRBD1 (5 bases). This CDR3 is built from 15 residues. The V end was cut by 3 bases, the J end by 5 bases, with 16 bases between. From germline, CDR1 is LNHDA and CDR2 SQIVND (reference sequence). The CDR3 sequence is CASSMGRLGGTEAFF. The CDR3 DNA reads TGTGCCAGTAGTATGGGGAGACTGGGGGGGACTGAAGCTTTCTTT.

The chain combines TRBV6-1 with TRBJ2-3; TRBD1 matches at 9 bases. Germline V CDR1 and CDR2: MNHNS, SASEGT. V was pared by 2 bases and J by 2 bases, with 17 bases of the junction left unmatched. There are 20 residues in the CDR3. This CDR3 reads CASSEYVGTGFGPHTDTQYF. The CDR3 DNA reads TGTGCCAGCAGTGAATACGTGGGGACAGGGTTTGGGCCGCACACAGATACGCAGTATTTT.

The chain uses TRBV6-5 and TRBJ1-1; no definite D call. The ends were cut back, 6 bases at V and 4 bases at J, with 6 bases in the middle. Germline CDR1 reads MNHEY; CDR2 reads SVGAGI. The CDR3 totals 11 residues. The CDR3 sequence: CASRRATEAFF. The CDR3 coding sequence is TGTGCCAGCAGGCGAGCCACTGAAGCTTTCTTT.

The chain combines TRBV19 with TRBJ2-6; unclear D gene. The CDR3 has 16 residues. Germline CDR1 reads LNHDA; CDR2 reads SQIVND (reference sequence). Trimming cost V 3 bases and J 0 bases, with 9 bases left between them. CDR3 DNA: TGTGCCAGTAGTATTGTGGGCAACTCTGGGGCCAACGTCCTGACTTTC. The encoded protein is CASSIVGNSGANVLTF.

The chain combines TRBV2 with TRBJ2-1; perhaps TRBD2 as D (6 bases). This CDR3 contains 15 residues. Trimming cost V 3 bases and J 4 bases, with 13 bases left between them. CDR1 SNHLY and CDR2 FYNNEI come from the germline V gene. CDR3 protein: CASSERGGRYNEQFF. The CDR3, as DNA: TGTGCCAGCAGTGAGAGGGGAGGAAGGTACAATGAGCAGTTCTTC.